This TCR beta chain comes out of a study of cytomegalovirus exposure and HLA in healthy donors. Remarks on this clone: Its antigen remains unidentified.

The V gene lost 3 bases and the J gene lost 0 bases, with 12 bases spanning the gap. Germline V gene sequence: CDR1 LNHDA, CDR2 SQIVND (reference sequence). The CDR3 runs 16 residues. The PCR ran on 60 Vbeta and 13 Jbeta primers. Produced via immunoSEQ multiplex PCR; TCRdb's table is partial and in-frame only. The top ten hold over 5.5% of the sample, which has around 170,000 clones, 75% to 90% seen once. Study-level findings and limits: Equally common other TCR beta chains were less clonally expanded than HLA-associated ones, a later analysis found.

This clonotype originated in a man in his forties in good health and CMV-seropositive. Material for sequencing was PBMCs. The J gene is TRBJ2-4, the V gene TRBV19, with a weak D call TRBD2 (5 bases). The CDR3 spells CASSIDSGKAKNIQYF. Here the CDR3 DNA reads TGTGCCAGTAGTATTGACTCCGGGAAAGCCAAAAACATTCAGTACTTC. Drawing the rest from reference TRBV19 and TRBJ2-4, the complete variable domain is DGGITQSPKYLFRKEGQNVTLSCEQNLNHDAMYWYRQDPGQGLRLIYYSQIVNDFQKGDIAEGYSVSREKKESFPLTVTSAQKNPTAFYLCASSIDSGKAKNIQYFGAGTRLSVL.